This T cell receptor beta chain stems from a study of ipilimumab plus nivolumab after autologous stem cell transplantation. This clone was counted a few times. Only in-frame clones appear in the TCRdb table, and some are missing; sequencing was by immunoSEQ multiplex PCR. The sample holds 15,000 to 20,000 clones, roughly four fifths seen once. The material sequenced was PBMCs, taken in a trial of ipilimumab plus nivolumab as post-transplant consolidation. The receptor was derived from a male donor with diffuse large B-cell lymphoma.

This CDR3 is CASSVQGGHSGNTIYF. For the CDR3, the DNA is TGTGCCAGTAGCGTACAGGGTGGGCACTCTGGAAACACCATATATTTT. The rearrangement uses TRBV19 and TRBJ1-3, with D possibly TRBD1 on 6 matching bases. V was trimmed by 6 bases and J by 0 bases, leaving 15 bases between them. Looked up from germline, CDR1 is LNHDA and CDR2 is SQIVND (reference sequence). The CDR3 has 16 amino acids.